The subject of this entry is one T cell receptor (beta chain). Its antigen is undetermined. Per the germline V gene, CDR1 is SGHNT and CDR2 is YENEEA. The CDR3 extends over 14 amino acids. V was shortened by 5 bases and J by 7 bases, with 12 bases between the two germline ends. Profiling relied on immunoSEQ multiplex PCR, and the TCRdb table lists in-frame clones only, not all of them. Of more than 15,000 clones listed, more than 70% are singletons. This sample stems from a study of T cells in pancreatic ductal adenocarcinoma. The selected patients with pancreatic ductal adenocarcinoma had surgery but no neoadjuvant therapy. Study findings and constraints: This surgical cohort overrepresents the minority presenting with early-stage disease. Tumor-versus-blood clonality comparisons may be biased toward lower tumor diversity. Tumor samples had fewer productive templates and approximately 8.8-fold fewer unique clonotypes than blood.

The chain carries TRBV11-3 and TRBJ1-6, with D possibly TRBD1 on 6 matching bases. The origin of this receptor is a human donor with pancreatic ductal adenocarcinoma. Sequenced sample: PBMCs. The CDR3 loop reads CASSQDSKNSPLHF. CDR3 DNA sequence: TGTGCCAGCAGCCAGGACAGTAAAAATTCACCCCTCCACTTT.